This entry describes one T cell receptor beta chain. The antigen is undetermined. This sample stems from a study of shared clonotypes between healthy human individuals. Study findings and constraints: Tissue TCR repertoires likely differ from these blood-only repertoires. Across a handful of donors, naive CD4 shared roughly 5.2%, naive CD8 around 4%, memory CD4 roughly 2.4%, memory CD8 about 0.4%.

The assay used deep level. Method: immunoSEQ multiplex PCR; TCRdb's copy keeps in-frame clones and lacks some. The data hold about 1 million clones, with around 78% observed a single time. Sequencing input: memory CD4+ T cells from PBMCs. The subset was: CD45RA-negative fraction. The source of this sequence is a man younger than 30 in good health. Some clones in this sample may be carry-over from other donors' samples.

The CDR3 loop reads CASSGGQAGNQPQHF. In DNA form, the CDR3 reads TGTGCCAGCAGTGGAGGACAGGCGGGCAATCAGCCCCAGCATTTT. The chain is built from TRBV2 and TRBJ1-5; TRBD1 matches at 7 bases. Germline-derived CDR1 and CDR2 are SNHLY and FYNNEI. The CDR3 spans 15 residues. The junction had 5 bases not matched to a gene; V was cut back by 4 bases and J by 2 bases. Complete variable domain (other parts from reference TRBV2 and TRBJ1-5): EPEVTQTPSHQVTQMGQEVILRCVPISNHLYFYWYRQILGQKVEFLVSFYNNEISEKSEIFDDQFSVERPDGSNFTLKIRSTKLEDSAMYFCASSGGQAGNQPQHFGDGTRLSIL.